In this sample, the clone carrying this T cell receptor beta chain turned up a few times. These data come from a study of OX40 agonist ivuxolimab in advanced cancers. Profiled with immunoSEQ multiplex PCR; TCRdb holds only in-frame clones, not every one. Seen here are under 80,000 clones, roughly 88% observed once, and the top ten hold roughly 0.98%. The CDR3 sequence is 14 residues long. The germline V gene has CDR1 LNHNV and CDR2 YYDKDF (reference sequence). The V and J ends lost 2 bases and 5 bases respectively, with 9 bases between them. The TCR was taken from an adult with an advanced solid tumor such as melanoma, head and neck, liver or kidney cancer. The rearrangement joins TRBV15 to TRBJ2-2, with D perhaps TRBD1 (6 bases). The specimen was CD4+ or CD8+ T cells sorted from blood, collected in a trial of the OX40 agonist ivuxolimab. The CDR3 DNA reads TGTGCCACCAGCAGAAACAGGGTTACCGGGGAGCTGTTTTTT. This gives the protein CATSRNRVTGELFF. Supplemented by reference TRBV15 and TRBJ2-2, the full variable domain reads DAMVIQNPRYQVTQFGKPVTLSCSQTLNHNVMYWYQQKSSQAPKLLFHYYDKDFNNEADTPDNFQSRRPNTSFCFLDIRSPGLGDTAMYLCATSRNRVTGELFFGEGSRLTVL.